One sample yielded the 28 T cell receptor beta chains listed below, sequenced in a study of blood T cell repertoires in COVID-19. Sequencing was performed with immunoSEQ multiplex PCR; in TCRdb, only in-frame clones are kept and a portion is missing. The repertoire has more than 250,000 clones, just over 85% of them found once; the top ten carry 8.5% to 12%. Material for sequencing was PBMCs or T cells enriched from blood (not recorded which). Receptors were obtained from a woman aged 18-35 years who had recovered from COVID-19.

In DNA, the CDR3 is TGTGCCACCAGCAGAAGTCGACAGTTCGCTAACTATGGCTACACCTTC. Translating gives CATSRSRQFANYGYTF. The V call is TRBV15, the J call TRBJ1-2, with D maybe TRBD1 (5 bases). V was cut by 2 bases and J by 0 bases, with 13 bases left in between. This CDR3 has 16 amino acids. CDR1 is LNHNV and CDR2 is YYDKDF in the germline V gene (reference sequence).

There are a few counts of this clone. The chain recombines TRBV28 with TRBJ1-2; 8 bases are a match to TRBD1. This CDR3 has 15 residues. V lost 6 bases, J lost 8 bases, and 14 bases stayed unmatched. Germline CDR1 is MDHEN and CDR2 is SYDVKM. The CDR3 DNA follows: TGTGCCAGCAGCCCACGGGGGCAGGGGGCTGCGGGCTACACCTTC. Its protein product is CASSPRGQGAAGYTF.

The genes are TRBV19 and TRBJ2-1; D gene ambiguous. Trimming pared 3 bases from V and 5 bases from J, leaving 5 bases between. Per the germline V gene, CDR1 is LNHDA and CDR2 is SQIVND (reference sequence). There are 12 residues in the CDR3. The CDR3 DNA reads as TGTGCCAGTAGTATTAGAAACAATGAGCAGTTCTTC. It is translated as CASSIRNNEQFF.

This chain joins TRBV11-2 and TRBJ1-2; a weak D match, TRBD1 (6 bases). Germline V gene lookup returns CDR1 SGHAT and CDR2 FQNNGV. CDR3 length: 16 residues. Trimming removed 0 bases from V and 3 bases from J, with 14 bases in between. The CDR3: CASSLERGGAYYGYTF. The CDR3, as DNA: TGTGCCAGCAGCTTAGAAAGGGGGGGGGCCTACTATGGCTACACCTTC.

In DNA form, the CDR3 reads TGTGCCAGCAGTGAGGGAGACTACACGCAGTATTTT. As protein: CASSEGDYTQYF. The V gene is TRBV2, the J gene TRBJ2-3, with D possibly matching TRBD2 (5 bases). The germline gives CDR1 SNHLY, CDR2 FYNNEI. The CDR3 extends over 12 amino acids. Trimming stripped 3 bases from V and 9 bases from J, with 10 bases between.

The CDR3 spells CASSIRQGAKETQYF. CDR3 sequence (DNA): TGTGCCAGCAGCATTCGACAGGGGGCGAAAGAGACCCAGTACTTC. The chain uses TRBV11-2 and TRBJ2-5; 10 bases map to TRBD1. Germline CDR1 and CDR2: SGHAT and FQNNGV. CDR3 size: 15 residues. Trimming at V came to 5 bases and at J to 3 bases, leaving 6 bases not matched to a gene.

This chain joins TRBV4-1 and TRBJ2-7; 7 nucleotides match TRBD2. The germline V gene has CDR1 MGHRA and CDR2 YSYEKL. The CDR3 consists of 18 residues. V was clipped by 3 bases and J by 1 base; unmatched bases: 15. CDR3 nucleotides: TGCGCCAGCAGCCACCCCCGGGGAGGGACTGAAGGGTCCTACGAGCAGTACTTC. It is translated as CASSHPRGGTEGSYEQYF.

The CDR3 is CASRPASGYAYNEQFF. As DNA, the CDR3 is TGTGCCAGTCGCCCAGCTTCCGGGTATGCGTACAATGAGCAGTTCTTC. The chain combines TRBV19 with TRBJ2-1; no clear D. The CDR3 is 16 amino acids. Trimming pared 8 bases from V and 4 bases from J, leaving 21 bases between. Germline values: CDR1 LNHDA, CDR2 SQIVND (reference sequence). Combining the CDR3 with reference TRBV19 and TRBJ2-1 gives the whole variable domain DGGITQSPKYLFRKEGQNVTLSCEQNLNHDAMYWYRQDPGQGLRLIYYSQIVNDFQKGDIAEGYSVSREKKESFPLTVTSAQKNPTAFYLCASRPASGYAYNEQFFGPGTRLTVL.

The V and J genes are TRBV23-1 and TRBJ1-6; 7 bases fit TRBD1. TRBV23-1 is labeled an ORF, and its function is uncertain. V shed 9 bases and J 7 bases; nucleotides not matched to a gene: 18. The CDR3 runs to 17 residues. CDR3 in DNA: TGCGCCAGAAACCGGGACAGTTCTCCAGGAGTGAATTCACCCCTCCACTTT. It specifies CARNRDSSPGVNSPLHF.

CDR3 sequence: CASSSLYEQYF. The CDR3 DNA follows: TGTGCCAGCAGTTCCCTTTACGAGCAGTACTTC. V and J are TRBV3-1 (or the pseudogene TRBV3-2) and TRBJ2-7; D is unresolved. Germline V gene lookup returns CDR1 LGHDT and CDR2 YNNKEL (reference sequence). V was shortened by 6 bases and J by 4 bases, with 7 bases between the two germline ends. The CDR3 is 11 residues long.

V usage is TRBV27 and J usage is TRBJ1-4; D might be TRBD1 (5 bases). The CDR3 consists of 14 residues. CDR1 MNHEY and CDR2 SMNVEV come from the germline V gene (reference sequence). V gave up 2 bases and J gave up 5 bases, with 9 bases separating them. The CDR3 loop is CASSLGAENEKLFF. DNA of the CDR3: TGTGCCAGCAGTTTAGGGGCAGAGAATGAAAAACTGTTTTTT.

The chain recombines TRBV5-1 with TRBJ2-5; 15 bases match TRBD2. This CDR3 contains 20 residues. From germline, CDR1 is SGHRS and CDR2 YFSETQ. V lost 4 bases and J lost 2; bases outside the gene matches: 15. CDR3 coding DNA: TGCGCCAGCAGCGCGCGGACTAGCGGGGGGGTCATACGCGTTCAAGAGACCCAGTACTTC. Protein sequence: CASSARTSGGVIRVQETQYF.

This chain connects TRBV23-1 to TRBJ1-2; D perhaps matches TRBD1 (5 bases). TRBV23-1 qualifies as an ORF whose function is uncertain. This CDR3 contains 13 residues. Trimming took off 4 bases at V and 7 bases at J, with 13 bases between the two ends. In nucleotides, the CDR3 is TGCGCCAGCAGTCGGAAGGGGTGCTGTGGCTACACCTTC. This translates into CASSRKGCCGYTF.

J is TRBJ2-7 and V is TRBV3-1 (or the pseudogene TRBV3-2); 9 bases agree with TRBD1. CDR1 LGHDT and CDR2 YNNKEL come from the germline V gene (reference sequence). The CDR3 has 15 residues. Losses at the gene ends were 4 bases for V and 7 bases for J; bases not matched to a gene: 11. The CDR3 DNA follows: TGTGCCAGCAGCCCAGGGGACAGGGAGACATCAGAGCAGTACTTC. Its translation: CASSPGDRETSEQYF.

CDR3: CASSQGLAGGTDTQYF. CDR3 coding DNA: TGTGCCAGCAGCCAAGGACTAGCAGGGGGCACAGATACGCAGTATTTT. This chain connects TRBV3-1 (or the pseudogene TRBV3-2) to TRBJ2-3, with D maybe TRBD2 (7 bases). Germline assignment: CDR1 LGHDT and CDR2 YNNKEL (reference sequence). The germline V and J ends were trimmed by 1 base and 1 base, with 12 bases remaining between them. The CDR3 has 16 amino acids.

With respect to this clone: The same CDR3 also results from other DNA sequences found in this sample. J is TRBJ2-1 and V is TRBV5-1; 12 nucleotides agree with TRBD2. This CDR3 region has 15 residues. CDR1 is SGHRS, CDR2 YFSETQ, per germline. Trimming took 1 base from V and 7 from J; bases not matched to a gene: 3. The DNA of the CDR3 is TGCGCCAGCAGCTTGCTAGCGGGAGGGCCAAATGAGCAGTTCTTC. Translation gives CASSLLAGGPNEQFF.

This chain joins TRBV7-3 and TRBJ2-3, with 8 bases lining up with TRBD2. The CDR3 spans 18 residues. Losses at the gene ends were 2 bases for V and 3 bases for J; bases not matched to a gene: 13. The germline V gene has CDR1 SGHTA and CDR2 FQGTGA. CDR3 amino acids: CASSLEPRLRGGTDTQYF. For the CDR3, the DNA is TGTGCCAGCAGCTTAGAACCCCGCCTCCGGGGGGGGACAGATACGCAGTATTTT.

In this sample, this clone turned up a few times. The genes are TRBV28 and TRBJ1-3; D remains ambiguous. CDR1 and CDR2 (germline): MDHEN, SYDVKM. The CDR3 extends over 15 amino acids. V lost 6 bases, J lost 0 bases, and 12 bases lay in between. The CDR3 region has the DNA TGTGCCAGCAGACGTTCAGGTGACTCTGGAAACACCATATATTTT. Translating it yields CASRRSGDSGNTIYF. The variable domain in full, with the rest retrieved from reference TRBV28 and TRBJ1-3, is DVKVTQSSRYLVKRTGEKVFLECVQDMDHENMFWYRQDPGLGLRLIYFSYDVKMKEKGDIPEGYSVSREKKERFSLILESASTNQTSMYLCASRRSGDSGNTIYFGEGSWLTVV.

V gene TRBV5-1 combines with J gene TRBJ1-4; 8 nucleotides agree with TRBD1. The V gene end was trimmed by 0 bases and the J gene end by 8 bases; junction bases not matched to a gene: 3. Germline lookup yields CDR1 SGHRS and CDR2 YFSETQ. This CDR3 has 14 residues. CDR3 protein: CASSLGTGSEKLFF. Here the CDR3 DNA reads TGCGCCAGCAGCTTGGGGACAGGGTCCGAAAAACTGTTTTTT.

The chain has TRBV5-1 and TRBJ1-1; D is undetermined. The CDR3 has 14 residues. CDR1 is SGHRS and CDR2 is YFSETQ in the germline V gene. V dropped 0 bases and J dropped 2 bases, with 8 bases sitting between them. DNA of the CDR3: TGCGCCAGCAGCTTGGCCGGGATCAACACTGAAGCTTTCTTT. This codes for CASSLAGINTEAFF.

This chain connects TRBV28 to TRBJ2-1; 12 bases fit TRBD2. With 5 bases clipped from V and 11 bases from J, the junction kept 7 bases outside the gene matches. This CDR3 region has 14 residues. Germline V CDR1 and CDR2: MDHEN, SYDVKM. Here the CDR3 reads CASSGLAGGLKQFF. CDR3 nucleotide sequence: TGTGCCAGCAGTGGTCTAGCGGGGGGGTTGAAGCAGTTCTTC.

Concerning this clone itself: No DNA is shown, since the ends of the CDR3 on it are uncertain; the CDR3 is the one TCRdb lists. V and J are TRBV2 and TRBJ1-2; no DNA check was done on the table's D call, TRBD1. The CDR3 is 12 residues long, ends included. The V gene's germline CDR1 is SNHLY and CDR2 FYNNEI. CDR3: CASSEEVGRGTF.

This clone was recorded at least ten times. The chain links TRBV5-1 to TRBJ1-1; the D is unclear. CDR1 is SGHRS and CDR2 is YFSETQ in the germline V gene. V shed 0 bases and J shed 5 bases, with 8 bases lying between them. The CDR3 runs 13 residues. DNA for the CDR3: TGCGCCAGCAGCTTGGTGGGCAAGACTGAAGCTTTCTTT. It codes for CASSLVGKTEAFF.

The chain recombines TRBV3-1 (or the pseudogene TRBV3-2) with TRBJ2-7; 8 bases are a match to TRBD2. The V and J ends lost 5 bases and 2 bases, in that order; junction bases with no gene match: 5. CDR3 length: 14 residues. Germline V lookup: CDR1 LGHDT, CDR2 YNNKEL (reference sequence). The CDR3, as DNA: TGTGCCAGCAGCTCTCGTAGCGGGACCTACGAGCAGTACTTC. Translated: CASSSRSGTYEQYF.

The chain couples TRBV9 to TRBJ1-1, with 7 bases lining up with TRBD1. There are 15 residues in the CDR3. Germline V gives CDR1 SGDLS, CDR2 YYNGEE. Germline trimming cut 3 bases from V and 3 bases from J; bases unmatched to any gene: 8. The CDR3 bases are TGTGCCAGCAGCGGTCGGGACAGCATTTACACTGAAGCTTTCTTT. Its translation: CASSGRDSIYTEAFF.

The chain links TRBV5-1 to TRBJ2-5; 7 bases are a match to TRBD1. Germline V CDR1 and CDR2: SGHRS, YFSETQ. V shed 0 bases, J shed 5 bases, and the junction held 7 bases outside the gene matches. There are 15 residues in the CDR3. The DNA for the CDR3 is TGCGCCAGCAGCTTGGGACAGGGCACCGCCGAGACCCAGTACTTC. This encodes CASSLGQGTAETQYF.

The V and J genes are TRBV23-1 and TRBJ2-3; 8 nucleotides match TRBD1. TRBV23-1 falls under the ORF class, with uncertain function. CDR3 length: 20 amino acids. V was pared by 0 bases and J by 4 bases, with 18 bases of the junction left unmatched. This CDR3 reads CASSQSYPSGQGSSADTQYF. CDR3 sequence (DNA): TGCGCCAGCAGTCAATCTTACCCCTCCGGACAGGGTTCCTCAGCAGATACGCAGTATTTT.

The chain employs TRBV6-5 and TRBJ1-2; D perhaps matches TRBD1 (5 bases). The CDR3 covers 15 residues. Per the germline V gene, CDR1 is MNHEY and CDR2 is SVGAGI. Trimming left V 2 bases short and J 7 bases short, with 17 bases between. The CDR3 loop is CASSYGGAVEVGYTF. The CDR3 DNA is TGTGCCAGCAGTTACGGCGGGGCCGTCGAGGTTGGCTACACCTTC.